This section outlines one T cell receptor beta chain sequence together with its context. Its antigen is unknown. V was pared by 0 bases and J by 3 bases, with 12 bases between. The CDR3 sequence is 15 residues long. The germline CDR1 and CDR2 sequences are SGHRS and YFSETQ. This sample is drawn from a study of CD8+CD57+ T cells in acquired aplastic anemia. Study as a whole: The study obtained an average of 3.2 ug of DNA from sorted CD4+ and CD8+ cells. Study findings and constraints: The number of CD8+ CDR3 sequences shared by patients and controls was twenty-nine. Patients and controls had CD8+ Simpson's diversity values that were not significantly distinct.

Genomic DNA served as template for TCR beta VDJ and CDR3 profiling. TCRdb re-called the reads with MiXCR, one entry per CDR3 protein. This sample has a few hundred thousand distinct CDR3 sequences, with approximately 57% found just once. The authors sequenced patients whose flow cytometry had shown CD8+CD57+ cell expansion. The sequence was obtained from a human donor with aplastic anemia. The chain recombines TRBV5-1 with TRBJ1-2, with D perhaps TRBD1 (5 bases). Sequenced: sorted CD4+, CD8+, or CD8+CD57+ T cells (not recorded which) from PBMCs. The CDR3 here is CASSLATGDHYGYTF. The CDR3 DNA reads TGCGCCAGCAGCTTGGCCACGGGGGACCACTATGGCTACACCTTC.